What follows are 22 T cell receptor beta chains derived from one specimen sequenced in a study of T-cell memory formation after mild COVID-19 (dated by TCRdb to about 2021). Library generation was performed with 5' RACE. The run used an Illumina NovaSeq 6000. TCRdb's own reprocessing of the public reads used fastp at Q25 and MiXCR and kept productive beta chains. Entries that share a CDR3 protein sequence are merged under the most common genes and DNA. A total of about 560,000 distinct CDR3 sequences appear in this sample, about 20% of them only once. The top ten hold approximately 8% of the sample. Sequencing input: PBMCs or a T cell subset sorted from them (not recorded which). These receptors originate from an adult woman who had mild COVID-19 (a few samples of this study predate the infection). The sample titles of this study are shuffled in the database, so cell type and time point are left out; the donor was told from shared clones.

V gene TRBV18 combines with J gene TRBJ2-3; no clear D gene. The CDR3 has 15 residues. Between the trimmed V and J ends, which lost 3 bases and 0 bases, there was a span of 10 bases. Germline V gene data show CDR1 as KGHSH and CDR2 as LQKENI. The CDR3, as DNA: TGTGCCAGCTCACCCGGGTCCGGGAGCACAGATACGCAGTATTTT. Its protein is CASSPGSGSTDTQYF.

The chain employs TRBV18 and TRBJ2-6; D gene ambiguous. Deletions cut 6 bases from V and 2 bases from J, with 14 bases between. Germline V CDR1 and CDR2: KGHSH, LQKENI. This CDR3 contains 16 residues. The CDR3 coding sequence is TGTGCCAGCTCCTCAGGTACTTCCGCTGGGGCCAACGTCCTGACTTTC. This gives the protein CASSSGTSAGANVLTF.

The chain uses TRBV7-2 and TRBJ2-7; TRBD2 is a possible D gene (5 bases). The CDR3 runs to 14 residues. The germline gives CDR1 SGHTA, CDR2 FQGNSA. Trimming took 0 bases from V and 2 from J, leaving 8 bases between them. This CDR3 is CASSLAGATYEQYF. DNA for the CDR3: TGTGCCAGCAGCTTAGCGGGAGCTACCTACGAGCAGTACTTC. Using reference TRBV7-2 and TRBJ2-7 for the parts outside the CDR3, the full variable domain is GAGVSQSPSNKVTEKGKDVELRCDPISGHTALYWYRQSLGQGLEFLIYFQGNSAPDKSGLPSDRFSAERTGGSVSTLTIQRTQQEDSAVYLCASSLAGATYEQYFGPGTRLTVT.

This clonotype was detected only a few times. This chain connects TRBV5-1 to TRBJ2-3, with no clear D. CDR3 length: 15 residues. Per germline, CDR1 SGHRS and CDR2 YFSETQ. Between the trimmed V and J ends, which lost 0 bases and 4 bases, there was a span of 12 bases. CDR3 residues: CASSLAGRRADTQYF. The CDR3 coding sequence is TGCGCCAGCAGCTTGGCCGGGCGACGGGCAGATACGCAGTATTTT. The complete variable domain, with remaining parts taken from reference TRBV5-1 and TRBJ2-3, reads KAGVTQTPRYLIKTRGQQVTLSCSPISGHRSVSWYQQTPGQGLQFLFEYFSETQRNKGNFPGRFSGRQFSNSRSEMNVSTLELGDSALYLCASSLAGRRADTQYFGPGTRLTVL.

V and J are TRBV24-1 and TRBJ2-1; 10 bases match TRBD2. V dropped 7 bases and J dropped 4; count of bases not matched to a gene: 3. CDR1 and CDR2 (germline): KGHDR, SFDVKD. CDR3 length: 14 amino acids. The CDR3 sequence: CATSTSGKYNEQFF. As DNA, the CDR3 is TGTGCCACCAGCACTAGCGGGAAGTACAATGAGCAGTTCTTC.

This clonotype was counted ten times or more. The rearrangement uses TRBV7-3 and TRBJ2-1; D remains unclear. The CDR3 totals 14 residues. The V end was cut by 3 bases, the J end by 6 bases, with 12 bases between. The germline gives CDR1 SGHTA, CDR2 FQGTGA. The CDR3 nucleotides read TGTGCCAGCAGCTTCTCCTTATTTAGCAATGAGCAGTTCTTC. This translates into CASSFSLFSNEQFF. Full variable domain (missing parts from reference TRBV7-3 and TRBJ2-1): GAGVSQTPSNKVTEKGKYVELRCDPISGHTALYWYRQSLGQGPEFLIYFQGTGAADDSGLPNDRFFAVRPEGSVSTLKIQRTERGDSAVYLCASSFSLFSNEQFFGPGTRLTVL.

CDR3 coding DNA: TGTGCCAGCAGCTTAGGGGCAGGGATCAATCAGCCCCAGCATTTT. Encoded protein: CASSLGAGINQPQHF. V usage is TRBV11-2 and J usage is TRBJ1-5; perhaps TRBD1 as D (5 bases). Germline V gene data show CDR1 as SGHAT and CDR2 as FQNNGV. Trimming removed 1 base from V and 3 bases from J, with 10 bases in between. The CDR3 is 15 residues long.

The rearrangement uses TRBV7-6 and TRBJ2-1; the D gene could be TRBD1 or TRBD2 (5 bases each). Germline lookup yields CDR1 SGHVS and CDR2 FNYEAQ. The CDR3 spans 17 residues. The germline V and J ends were trimmed by 5 bases and 1 base, with 18 bases remaining between them. The CDR3, as DNA: TGTGCCAGCAGCCCTCCCGGGGCCCCAGTTTCCTACAATGAGCAGTTCTTC. Residues: CASSPPGAPVSYNEQFF.

CDR3 sequence: CASSLLRGPPQEFF. The CDR3 DNA reads as TGTGCCAGCAGCTTACTCCGGGGCCCACCGCAGGAGTTCTTC. V gene TRBV7-9 combines with J gene TRBJ2-1; D may correspond to TRBD1 or TRBD2 (5 bases each). CDR1 is SEHNR and CDR2 is FQNEAQ in the germline V gene (reference sequence). This CDR3 comprises 14 residues. Trimming removed 2 bases from V and 14 bases from J, with 19 bases in between.

This chain links TRBV7-9 with TRBJ1-1; D possibly corresponds to TRBD1 (5 bases). The length of the CDR3 is 16 residues. Germline CDR1 is SEHNR and CDR2 is FQNEAQ (reference sequence). The V end lost 1 base, the J end lost 4 bases, and 16 bases lay between the germline ends. Here the CDR3 reads CASSLVVSARGTEAFF. The CDR3 DNA sequence: TGTGCCAGCAGCTTAGTAGTGTCAGCAAGGGGCACTGAAGCTTTCTTT.

This clonotype turned up a few times. The genes are TRBV10-3 and TRBJ2-2, with D unresolved. This CDR3 is 13 amino acids long. V was pared by 11 bases and J by 7 bases, with 17 bases between. The germline V gene has CDR1 ENHRY and CDR2 SYGVKD. The CDR3 spells CALQETSLGELFF. The CDR3 region has the DNA TGTGCCCTGCAGGAGACTTCTCTCGGGGAGCTGTTTTTT.

This clonotype has just a few counts. V and J are TRBV12-3 or TRBV12-4 and TRBJ1-1; 7 bases line up with TRBD1. CDR3 length equals 13 residues. Unmatched junction bases numbered 6, after V lost 4 bases and J lost 7 bases. The CDR3 protein is CASSYQGGGEAFF. Here the CDR3 DNA reads TGTGCCAGCAGTTACCAGGGGGGTGGTGAAGCTTTCTTT.

This clonotype was seen a handful of times. The CDR3 here is CAISDHSNQPQHF. CDR3 nucleotide sequence: TGTGCCATCAGTGATCACAGCAATCAGCCCCAGCATTTT. The chain is built from TRBV10-3 and TRBJ1-5; no definite D call. Germline V lookup: CDR1 ENHRY, CDR2 SYGVKD. This CDR3 has 13 residues. V shed 3 bases and J shed 1 base, with 4 bases lying between them.

Only a few counts were recorded for this clonotype. The V call is TRBV7-9, the J call TRBJ1-3; D remains ambiguous. The germline gives CDR1 SEHNR, CDR2 FQNEAQ (reference sequence). This CDR3 region has 15 residues. Trimming cost V 2 bases and J 8 bases, with 16 bases left between them. CDR3 region: CASSLQAMVGDTIYF. The CDR3 DNA reads as TGTGCCAGCAGCTTACAGGCCATGGTTGGTGACACCATATATTTT.

Only a few counts were recorded for this clonotype. This sequence joins TRBV2 and TRBJ1-2; D unresolved. V was cut by 7 bases and J by 4 bases, with 10 bases left in between. From germline, CDR1 is SNHLY and CDR2 FYNNEI. This CDR3 spans 12 amino acids. CDR3 sequence reads: CASTPDAYGYTF. In DNA form, the CDR3 reads TGTGCCAGCACCCCAGACGCCTATGGCTACACCTTC.

A few counts support this clonotype. This chain links TRBV12-3 or TRBV12-4 with TRBJ1-1; TRBD1 is a possible D gene (6 bases). This CDR3 is built from 16 residues. Trimming took off 1 base at V and 0 bases at J, with 12 bases between the two ends. The CDR3 is CASSLETGPMNTEAFF. Written as DNA, the CDR3 is TGTGCCAGCAGTTTAGAAACAGGGCCGATGAACACTGAAGCTTTCTTT.

The gene calls are TRBV20-1 and TRBJ2-3; 8 positions agree with TRBD2. Losses at the gene ends were 0 bases for V and 4 bases for J; bases not matched to a gene: 18. CDR3 length: 19 residues. Germline values: CDR1 DFQATT, CDR2 SNEGSKA (reference sequence). The CDR3 nucleotides read TGCAGTGCTAGAGATCTCTCTCTCAAACGGGAGGGACGTTCAGATACGCAGTATTTT. Amino acids: CSARDLSLKREGRSDTQYF.

This clonotype was seen more than once but under ten times. J is TRBJ1-1 and V is TRBV29-1, with 7 bases fitting TRBD1. Trimming removed 6 bases from V and 6 bases from J; junction bases left unmatched: 10. Germline V gene lookup returns CDR1 SQVTM and CDR2 ANQGSEA. This CDR3 is 13 amino acids long. CDR3 sequence reads: CSVFRQGSAEAFF. The DNA of the CDR3 is TGCAGCGTCTTCAGACAGGGTTCGGCTGAAGCTTTCTTT.

In this sample, this clonotype turned up a few times. The J gene is TRBJ1-3, the V gene TRBV20-1, with unresolved D. The V and J ends lost 1 base and 1 base respectively, with 20 bases between them. This CDR3 is built from 18 residues. Germline V gene sequence: CDR1 DFQATT, CDR2 SNEGSKA (reference sequence). The CDR3 sequence is CSARGLRSSKTSGNTIYF. The DNA of the CDR3 is TGCAGTGCTAGAGGGTTGAGGAGCAGCAAAACTTCTGGAAACACCATATATTTT.

The V and J genes are TRBV27 and TRBJ2-5, with D maybe TRBD2 (6 bases). The CDR3 is made up of 14 amino acids. Trimming took off 10 bases at V and 4 bases at J, with 19 bases between the two ends. The V gene's germline CDR1 is MNHEY and CDR2 SMNVEV (reference sequence). Here the CDR3 reads CAIAPGGPAETQYF. The CDR3 DNA reads TGTGCCATCGCCCCCGGGGGTCCTGCAGAGACCCAGTACTTC.

This rearrangement joins TRBV5-5 to TRBJ2-3, with TRBD2 matching over 10 bases. The germline gives CDR1 SGHKS, CDR2 YYEKEE (reference sequence). Trimming at V came to 5 bases and at J to 1 base, leaving 10 bases not matched to a gene. CDR3 length equals 17 residues. CDR3: CASSFGSGTSGTDTQYF. The CDR3 DNA follows: TGTGCCAGCAGTTTTGGTTCCGGGACTAGCGGCACAGATACGCAGTATTTT.

This chain joins TRBV7-9 and TRBJ2-2; TRBD2 might be the D (5 bases). The V end lost 2 bases, the J end lost 5 bases, and 12 bases lay between the germline ends. The CDR3 length is 15 residues. The germline gives CDR1 SEHNR, CDR2 FQNEAQ (reference sequence). CDR3 region: CASSLTATRTGELFF. In nucleotides, the CDR3 is TGTGCCAGCAGCTTAACAGCAACTAGGACCGGGGAGCTGTTTTTT.